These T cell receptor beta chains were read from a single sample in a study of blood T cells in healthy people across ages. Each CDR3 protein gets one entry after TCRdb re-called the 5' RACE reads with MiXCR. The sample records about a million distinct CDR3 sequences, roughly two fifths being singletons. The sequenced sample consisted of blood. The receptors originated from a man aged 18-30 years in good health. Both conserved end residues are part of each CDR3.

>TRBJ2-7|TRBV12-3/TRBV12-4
CASSSFGDGPYEQYF
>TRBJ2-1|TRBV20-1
CSASRGYYNEQFF
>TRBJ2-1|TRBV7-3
CASSLGTMNEQFF
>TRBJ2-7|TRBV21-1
CAYSKEILQLGSYEQYF
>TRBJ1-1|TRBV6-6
CATAGGSTEAFF
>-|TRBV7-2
CASSLIAMGAGDSSEQYF
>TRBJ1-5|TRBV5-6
CASSQRRVGQPQHF
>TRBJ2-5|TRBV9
CASSVAAGAQETQYF
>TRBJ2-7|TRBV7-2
CASSPSVGGHNEQYF
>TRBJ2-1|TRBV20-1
CSAGGLAGSINEQFF
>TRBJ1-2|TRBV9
CASSVDGLSRDGYTF
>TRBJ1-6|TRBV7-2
CASSLNTYSPLHF
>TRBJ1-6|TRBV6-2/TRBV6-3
CASSQYTGIWNSPLHF
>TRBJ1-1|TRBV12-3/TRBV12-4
CASSLLGGGGTEAFF
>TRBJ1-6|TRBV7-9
CAIPEEQGSLSPLHF
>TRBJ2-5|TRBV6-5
CASSPDPQYQETQYF
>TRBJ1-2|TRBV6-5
CASSYRQGLYGYTF
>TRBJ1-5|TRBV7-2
CASSLNPGQGIGNQPQHF
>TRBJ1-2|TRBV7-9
CASSRTGGGDGYTF
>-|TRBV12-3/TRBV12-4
CASSGTSGESSYNEQYF
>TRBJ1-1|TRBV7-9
CASSYLTGGAVNTEAFF
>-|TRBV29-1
CSVGGKGKTQYF